This T cell receptor (beta chain) was recovered during a study of CD8+ T cells in alopecia areata. Overall study: Those treated were given oral tofacitinib at 5 to 10 mg twice daily. Severity scoring for treated patients was based on the percentage of affected scalp area. Study-wide points: With tofacitinib ongoing, many expanded lesional clones persisted in both scalp and blood.

In the case of this clone: The antigen remains unidentified.

V was clipped by 4 bases and J by 4 bases; unmatched bases: 7. Germline CDR1 reads SGHRS; CDR2 reads YFSETQ. This CDR3 region has 14 residues. The treatment denotes: oral pan-JAK inhibitor, 5-10 mg twice daily. PBMC-derived CD4+ and CD8+ T cells were sorted. The authors extracted RNA and reverse transcribed it into cDNA as the sequencing template. Sequencing used immunoSEQ multiplex PCR; TCRdb keeps in-frame clones, though not all of them. The table has roughly 110,000 clones, around 54% seen once. The origin of this receptor is a human donor with alopecia areata. This chain joins TRBV5-1 and TRBJ2-7, with TRBD1 matching 8 bases. Here the sequenced sample was CD4+ T cells sorted from blood, taken at week 24, from a patient treated with tofacitinib. DNA for the CDR3: TGCGCCAGCAGCGGACAGGGTTTGGTATACGAGCAGTACTTC. The encoded protein is CASSGQGLVYEQYF.